The rows below give T cell receptor beta chains drawn from one sample of a study of blood T cell repertoires in COVID-19. Assay: immunoSEQ multiplex PCR; the TCRdb copy retains only in-frame clones and omits some. The sample shows approximately 230,000 clones, approximately 90% of them seen only once. Source material: peripheral blood. These receptors all stem from a woman in her twenties or thirties with COVID-19, enrolled during active disease. CDR3s include the opening cysteine and the closing phenylalanine or tryptophan. The order of the fields is CDR3 protein, CDR3 DNA, J gene, D gene, clone size, V gene. D genes are given only for firm matches. A row's size may be missing; if present it is once, few, many or a size class.

CDR3: CASSVDLGNTIYF
DNA: TGTGCCAGCAGCGTAGATCTTGGAAACACCATATATTTT
J: TRBJ1-3
D: NA
size: NA
V: TRBV9

CDR3: CASSLEGATDTQYF
DNA: TGCGCCAGCAGCTTGGAGGGGGCAACAGATACGCAGTATTTT
J: TRBJ2-3
D: TRBD1
size: NA
V: TRBV5-1

CDR3: CASSVLLSAGGDSPLHF
DNA: TGTGCCAGCAGTGTATTGCTGTCGGCAGGGGGTGATTCACCCCTCCACTTT
J: TRBJ1-6
D: TRBD1
size: NA
V: TRBV6-1

CDR3: CASSPPGVSEQYF
DNA: TGTGCCAGCTCACCACCGGGAGTGAGCGAGCAGTACTTC
J: TRBJ2-7
D: NA
size: many
V: TRBV18

CDR3: CASSPVPQGDYHGGYTF
DNA: TGTGCCAGCAGTCCGGTCCCGCAGGGTGATTACCACGGGGGCTACACCTTC
J: TRBJ1-2
D: NA
size: NA
V: TRBV27

CDR3: CASFQWGGAYEQYF
DNA: TGTGCCAGCTTCCAATGGGGGGGCGCATACGAGCAGTACTTC
J: TRBJ2-7
D: NA
size: once
V: TRBV5-4

CDR3: CASSLEIVYGYTF
DNA: TGTGCCAGCAGCTTAGAGATAGTTTATGGCTACACCTTC
J: TRBJ1-2
D: NA
size: NA
V: TRBV7-2

CDR3: CASRPPRGPSEKLFF
DNA: TGTGCCAGCAGACCCCCCAGAGGGCCGAGTGAAAAACTGTTTTTT
J: TRBJ1-4
D: NA
size: NA
V: TRBV7-8

CDR3: CASSGAWSPQETQYF
DNA: TGTGCCAGCAGCGGGGCTTGGTCCCCGCAAGAGACCCAGTACTTC
J: TRBJ2-5
D: NA
size: NA
V: TRBV7-2

CDR3: CASSPSPRIQYF
DNA: TGTGCCAGCAGCCCGAGCCCCCGCATTCAGTACTTC
J: TRBJ2-4
D: NA
size: NA
V: TRBV7-9

CDR3: CASSEGTADGYTF
DNA: TGTGCCAGCAGTGAAGGGACAGCCGATGGCTACACCTTC
J: TRBJ1-2
D: NA
size: NA
V: TRBV2

CDR3: CASSSGERAQYF
DNA: TGTGCCAGTTCTAGCGGGGAGCGGGCCCAGTACTTC
J: TRBJ2-5
D: TRBD2
size: once
V: TRBV7-9

CDR3: CASSITGSEKLFF
DNA: TGTGCCAGCAGCATCACAGGGAGTGAAAAACTGTTTTTT
J: TRBJ1-4
D: NA
size: NA
V: TRBV7-9

CDR3: CAISPILLNSSGDTQYF
DNA: TGTGCCATCAGTCCTATACTCCTAAATAGCAGCGGAGATACGCAGTATTTT
J: TRBJ2-3
D: NA
size: NA
V: TRBV10-3

CDR3: CASSLDTNGPQHF
DNA: TGTGCCAGCAGCTTAGACACTAACGGGCCCCAGCATTTT
J: TRBJ1-5
D: NA
size: NA
V: TRBV7-9

CDR3: CASSERGNEQYF
DNA: TGTGCCAGCAGTGAACGGGGGAACGAGCAGTACTTC
J: TRBJ2-7
D: NA
size: NA
V: TRBV2

CDR3: CAISPGSNTEAFF
DNA: TGTGCCATCAGTCCCGGTAGTAACACTGAAGCTTTCTTT
J: TRBJ1-1
D: NA
size: NA
V: TRBV10-3

CDR3: CASSQKRLEQFF
DNA: TGTGCCAGCAGCCAAAAAAGACTCGAGCAGTTCTTC
J: TRBJ2-1
D: NA
size: NA
V: TRBV3-1/TRBV3-2

CDR3: CASEGCRTGTNETQYF
DNA: TGTGCCAGCGAGGGGTGCAGGACAGGGACCAACGAGACCCAGTACTTC
J: TRBJ2-5
D: NA
size: NA
V: TRBV21-1

CDR3: CASSLGQGYEQYF
DNA: TGTGCCAGCAGTTTAGGGCAGGGGTACGAGCAGTACTTC
J: TRBJ2-7
D: NA
size: NA
V: TRBV12-3/TRBV12-4

CDR3: CASSLGGEWSQPQHF
DNA: TGCGCCAGCAGCTTGGGAGGTGAGTGGAGTCAGCCCCAGCATTTT
J: TRBJ1-5
D: NA
size: once
V: TRBV5-1

CDR3: CASSLGGRAGTGELFF
DNA: TGTGCCAGCAGTTTAGGCGGCCGGGCGGGGACCGGGGAGCTGTTTTTT
J: TRBJ2-2
D: NA
size: few
V: TRBV28

CDR3: CSAVRLAVNEQFF
DNA: TGCAGCGCGGTACGACTAGCGGTCAATGAGCAGTTCTTC
J: TRBJ2-1
D: TRBD2
size: NA
V: TRBV29-1

CDR3: CASSVVGDLPYNEQFF
DNA: TGTGCCAGCAGCGTAGTGGGAGACTTGCCCTACAATGAGCAGTTCTTC
J: TRBJ2-1
D: NA
size: once
V: TRBV9

CDR3: CASSFGNEAFF
DNA: TGTGCCAGCAGCTTCGGTAATGAAGCTTTCTTT
J: TRBJ1-1
D: NA
size: NA
V: TRBV11-3

CDR3: CASSPSGQNYGYTF
DNA: TGTGCCAGCTCACCATCAGGACAGAACTATGGCTACACCTTC
J: TRBJ1-2
D: NA
size: few
V: TRBV18

CDR3: CASSLVGEIAGVHRETQYF
DNA: TGTGCTAGCAGCTTAGTAGGAGAAATAGCGGGAGTGCATCGAGAGACCCAGTACTTC
J: TRBJ2-5
D: TRBD2
size: NA
V: TRBV7-7

CDR3: CASSMGRYSGYTF
DNA: TGTGCCAGTAGTATGGGCCGGTATAGTGGCTACACCTTC
J: TRBJ1-2
D: NA
size: NA
V: TRBV19

CDR3: CASSQSPVTNTEAFF
DNA: TGCGCCAGCAGCCAATCCCCAGTAACAAACACTGAAGCTTTCTTT
J: TRBJ1-1
D: NA
size: few
V: TRBV4-3

CDR3: CASSHEYSRFGEQFF
DNA: TGCGCCAGCAGCCACGAATATTCTAGGTTCGGTGAGCAGTTCTTC
J: TRBJ2-1
D: NA
size: NA
V: TRBV4-1

CDR3: CSVDRGRGGTEAFF
DNA: TGCAGCGTTGACAGGGGGCGCGGGGGCACTGAAGCTTTCTTT
J: TRBJ1-1
D: TRBD1
size: NA
V: TRBV29-1

CDR3: CASSSRRQGDNEQFF
DNA: TGTGCCAGCTCCTCCAGGAGACAGGGGGACAATGAGCAGTTCTTC
J: TRBJ2-1
D: TRBD1
size: NA
V: TRBV6-6

CDR3: CASSQGGRAFF
DNA: TGTGCCAGCAGCCAAGGAGGGAGGGCTTTCTTT
J: TRBJ1-1
D: NA
size: NA
V: TRBV14

CDR3: CASSFWRGDVGTEAFF
DNA: TGTGCCAGCAGTTTTTGGCGGGGGGATGTGGGCACTGAAGCTTTCTTT
J: TRBJ1-1
D: NA
size: once
V: TRBV28

CDR3: CSVDKGMDTEAFF
DNA: TGCAGCGTGGACAAGGGGATGGACACTGAAGCTTTCTTT
J: TRBJ1-1
D: NA
size: NA
V: TRBV29-1

CDR3: CAISDVSGNTIYF
DNA: TGTGCCATCAGTGACGTCTCTGGAAACACCATATATTTT
J: TRBJ1-3
D: NA
size: few
V: TRBV10-3

CDR3: CASSARAGGPYGDTQYF
DNA: TGTGCCAGCAGCGCCCGAGCGGGAGGGCCTTATGGAGATACGCAGTATTTT
J: TRBJ2-3
D: TRBD2
size: NA
V: TRBV9

CDR3: CASRIAGGPTKDVKNEQFF
DNA: TGTGCCAGCAGAATCGCGGGAGGCCCTACTAAAGACGTCAAGAATGAGCAGTTCTTC
J: TRBJ2-1
D: TRBD2
size: NA
V: TRBV28

CDR3: CASSKDRVEAFF
DNA: TGTGCCAGCAGTAAGGACAGGGTAGAAGCTTTCTTT
J: TRBJ1-1
D: TRBD1
size: NA
V: TRBV28

CDR3: CASSRDRGSNYGYTF
DNA: TGCGCCAGCAGCCGGGACAGGGGATCTAACTATGGCTACACCTTC
J: TRBJ1-2
D: TRBD1
size: NA
V: TRBV5-1

CDR3: CASSLLSLNPSGSPSTDTQYF
DNA: TGTGCCAGCAGTTTATTGAGCTTGAACCCTAGCGGGAGCCCCTCCACAGATACGCAGTATTTT
J: TRBJ2-3
D: TRBD2
size: NA
V: TRBV27

CDR3: CASSILQGGNQPQHF
DNA: TGTGCCAGTAGTATTCTACAGGGTGGCAATCAGCCCCAGCATTTT
J: TRBJ1-5
D: NA
size: NA
V: TRBV19

CDR3: CSASDDREISPLHF
DNA: TGCAGTGCTAGTGATGACAGGGAGATTTCACCCCTCCACTTT
J: TRBJ1-6
D: TRBD1
size: NA
V: TRBV20-1

CDR3: CASSKTGEETQYF
DNA: TGTGCCAGCAGCAAGACAGGGGAAGAGACCCAGTACTTC
J: TRBJ2-5
D: TRBD1
size: NA
V: TRBV9

CDR3: CASSLQGHVQETQYF
DNA: TGTGCCAGCAGTTTACAGGGTCACGTACAAGAGACCCAGTACTTC
J: TRBJ2-5
D: NA
size: NA
V: TRBV28

CDR3: CASSLATGRNTIYF
DNA: TGTGCCAGCAGCTTAGCGACAGGGAGGAACACCATATATTTT
J: TRBJ1-3
D: TRBD1
size: NA
V: TRBV7-9

CDR3: CASSQRGTGQETQYF
DNA: TGTGCCAGCAGCCAACGGGGGACAGGACAAGAGACCCAGTACTTC
J: TRBJ2-5
D: TRBD1
size: NA
V: TRBV3-1/TRBV3-2

CDR3: CASSDPGVIYGYTF
DNA: TGTGCCAGCAGTGACCCAGGGGTAATCTATGGCTACACCTTC
J: TRBJ1-2
D: NA
size: NA
V: TRBV2

CDR3: CASTRQGPANYGYTF
DNA: TGTGCCAGTACCAGACAGGGTCCCGCTAACTATGGCTACACCTTC
J: TRBJ1-2
D: TRBD1
size: NA
V: TRBV19

CDR3: CASSQRAGGANVLTF
DNA: TGTGCCAGCAGCCAACGGGCGGGCGGGGCCAACGTCCTGACTTTC
J: TRBJ2-6
D: NA
size: NA
V: TRBV4-2

CDR3: CASSQEHRASYEQYF
DNA: TGCGCCAGCTCACAAGAACACAGGGCCTCCTACGAGCAGTACTTC
J: TRBJ2-7
D: NA
size: NA
V: TRBV4-3

CDR3: CASSVSPSGRPTDTQYF
DNA: TGTGCCAGCAGCGTGAGCCCTAGCGGGAGGCCCACAGATACGCAGTATTTT
J: TRBJ2-3
D: TRBD2
size: NA
V: TRBV9

CDR3: CATQDGPRGETQYF
DNA: TGTGCCACTCAAGACGGACCGCGGGGAGAGACCCAGTACTTC
J: TRBJ2-5
D: NA
size: NA
V: TRBV24-1

CDR3: CASSPRTGVLYEQYF
DNA: TGTGCCAGCAGCCCTAGGACGGGGGTTCTCTACGAGCAGTACTTC
J: TRBJ2-7
D: NA
size: NA
V: TRBV11-2

CDR3: CASSRGADNSPLHF
DNA: TGTGCCAGCAGTCGCGGGGCCGATAATTCACCCCTCCACTTT
J: TRBJ1-6
D: NA
size: few
V: TRBV28

CDR3: CASRLPGLAGLDEQFF
DNA: TGTGCCAGCAGGCTTCCGGGACTAGCGGGATTAGATGAGCAGTTCTTC
J: TRBJ2-1
D: TRBD2
size: many
V: TRBV6-6